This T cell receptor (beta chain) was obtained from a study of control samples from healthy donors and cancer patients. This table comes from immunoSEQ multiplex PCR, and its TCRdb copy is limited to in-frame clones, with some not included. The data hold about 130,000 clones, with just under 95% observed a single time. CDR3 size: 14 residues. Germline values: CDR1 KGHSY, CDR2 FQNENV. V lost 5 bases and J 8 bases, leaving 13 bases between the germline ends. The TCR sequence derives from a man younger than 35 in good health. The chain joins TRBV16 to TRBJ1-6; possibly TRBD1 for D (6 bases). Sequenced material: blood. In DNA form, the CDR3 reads TGTGCCAGCAGCTCAGACAGGAGAGATTCACCCCTCCACTTT. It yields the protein CASSSDRRDSPLHF.